The 24 T cell receptor beta chains below all came from one sample that was sequenced in a study of identical twins. Each CDR3 protein is one row after TCRdb ran MiXCR on the 5' RACE reads. This table holds around 450,000 distinct CDR3 sequences, 12% to 15% found once. The same sample was also studied in work on yellow fever vaccine responses in identical twins.

The sequenced sample consisted of CD4+ T cells sorted from blood. The receptor set was obtained from a woman between 18 and 29 years old in good health.

CDR3 in amino acids: CASIGNSYEQYF. CDR3 sequence (DNA): TGTGCCAGCATTGGAAACTCCTACGAGCAGTACTTC. V is TRBV6-1 and J is TRBJ2-7; D unclear. The CDR3 contains 12 residues. Looked up from germline, CDR1 is MNHNS and CDR2 is SASEGT. Trimming left V 7 bases short and J 0 bases short, with 7 bases between.

This clonotype appeared many times. CDR3 protein: CASSQGTRNSPLHF. The CDR3 DNA reads TGTGCCAGCAGCCAAGGGACACGAAATTCACCCCTCCACTTT. The chain is built from TRBV3-1 and TRBJ1-6, with D tentatively TRBD1 (5 bases). From germline, CDR1 is LGHDT and CDR2 YNNKEL (reference sequence). The V and J ends lost 1 base and 7 bases respectively, with 8 bases between them. The CDR3 loop spans 14 amino acids.

V is TRBV7-3 and J is TRBJ2-2, with 7 bases matching TRBD1. This CDR3 has 16 residues. Germline V CDR1 and CDR2: SGHTA, FQGTGA. Trimming cost V 5 bases and J 0 bases; bases outside gene matches: 6. The CDR3 DNA follows: TGTGCCAGCAGCCCCGGTAGGGGGCCGAACACCGGGGAGCTGTTTTTT. This encodes CASSPGRGPNTGELFF.

This clonotype was counted ten times or more. The rearrangement joins TRBV29-1 to TRBJ2-7, with D maybe TRBD2 (6 bases). Deletions cut 4 bases from V and 0 bases from J, with 13 bases between. Per germline, CDR1 SQVTM and CDR2 ANQGSEA. CDR3 length: 14 amino acids. CDR3 protein: CSVAGGIGSYEQYF. The CDR3, as DNA: TGCAGCGTTGCTGGCGGGATCGGCTCCTACGAGCAGTACTTC.

The CDR3 is CASSLAKEQFF. CDR3 DNA sequence: TGTGCCAGCAGCTTAGCGAAAGAGCAGTTCTTC. The rearrangement links TRBV7-9 to TRBJ2-1; D gene ambiguous. V lost 0 bases, J lost 10 bases, and 4 bases lay in between. CDR3 size: 11 residues. Germline CDR1 reads SEHNR; CDR2 reads FQNEAQ (reference sequence).

This clonotype occurred a few times. V usage is TRBV12-3 or TRBV12-4 and J usage is TRBJ1-4; D is perhaps TRBD1 (5 bases). The CDR3 runs 16 residues. V was pared by 3 bases and J by 8 bases, with 19 bases between. CDR3 coding DNA: TGTGCCAGCAGTTTTCAAAGGGGCAGGGTAGGAGAAAAACTGTTTTTT. Its translation: CASSFQRGRVGEKLFF.

Ten or more counts support this clonotype. This chain connects TRBV3-1 to TRBJ2-5; TRBD2 matches at 9 bases. Looked up from germline, CDR1 is LGHDT and CDR2 is YNNKEL (reference sequence). This CDR3 contains 16 residues. V was pared by 4 bases and J by 5 bases, with 11 bases of the junction left unmatched. The CDR3 DNA follows: TGTGCCAGCAGCCCCTTTGCGGGGGGGCGTGAGGAGACCCAGTACTTC. Translated: CASSPFAGGREETQYF.

This clonotype was seen at least ten times. The rearrangement links TRBV20-1 to TRBJ2-1; a weak D match, TRBD1 (5 bases). CDR1 is DFQATT, CDR2 SNEGSKA, per germline (reference sequence). The V gene lost 6 bases and the J gene lost 3 bases, with 18 bases spanning the gap. The CDR3 totals 15 residues. The CDR3 region is CSARQTELVYNEQFF. In DNA, the CDR3 is TGCAGTGCCCGCCAGACAGAGCTAGTCTACAATGAGCAGTTCTTC.

This clonotype was seen a handful of times. The chain carries TRBV20-1 and TRBJ2-7; 9 bases line up with TRBD1. The V gene's germline CDR1 is DFQATT and CDR2 SNEGSKA (reference sequence). The CDR3 spans 13 residues. Trimming at V came to 6 bases and at J to 6 bases, leaving 9 bases not matched to a gene. The CDR3, as DNA: TGCAGTGCCCCTGGGACAGGGTTAGGCGAGCAGTACTTC. Translation gives CSAPGTGLGEQYF.

This clonotype was found a few times. This chain links TRBV6-2 or TRBV6-3 with TRBJ2-7, with TRBD1 matching over 12 bases. The germline gives CDR1 MNHEY, CDR2 SVGEGT. Losses at the gene ends were 7 bases for V and 4 bases for J; bases not matched to a gene: 8. This CDR3 spans 15 amino acids. CDR3 in amino acids: CASNWPGQGAYEQYF. CDR3 nucleotide sequence: TGTGCCAGCAACTGGCCGGGACAGGGGGCTTACGAGCAGTACTTC.

This clonotype was picked up a small number of times. V gene TRBV14 combines with J gene TRBJ2-5; 11 nucleotides align to TRBD2. Germline V gene lookup returns CDR1 SGHDN and CDR2 FVKESK. This CDR3 is 17 amino acids long. J gave up 5 bases and V 1 base, and 9 bases lay outside the gene matches. The CDR3 protein is CASSQGLAGFMRETQYF. Here the CDR3 DNA reads TGTGCCAGCAGCCAAGGACTAGCGGGATTCATGCGGGAGACCCAGTACTTC. The full variable domain, in which reference TRBV14 and TRBJ2-5 provide the parts outside the CDR3, is EAGVTQFPSHSVIEKGQTVTLRCDPISGHDNLYWYRRVMGKEIKFLLHFVKESKQDESGMPNNRFLAERTGGTYSTLKVQPAELEDSGVYFCASSQGLAGFMRETQYFGPGTRLLVL.

This clonotype has at least ten counts. This chain links TRBV5-1 with TRBJ2-2; 9 nucleotides match TRBD1. Germline assignment: CDR1 SGHRS and CDR2 YFSETQ. The CDR3 sequence is 15 residues long. J lost 6 bases, V lost 5 bases, and 8 bases had no gene match. The CDR3: CASSPGQGIAGELFF. In nucleotides, the CDR3 is TGCGCCAGCAGTCCGGGACAGGGTATCGCCGGGGAGCTGTTTTTT.

CDR3 sequence (DNA): TGTGCCAGCACCCTTGTTAGGGGGGCCATCCAAGAGACCCAGTACTTC. Amino acid sequence: CASTLVRGAIQETQYF. This rearrangement joins TRBV6-1 to TRBJ2-5; D is possibly TRBD1 or TRBD2 (6 bases each). The CDR3 has 16 residues. V was pared by 7 bases and J by 1 base, with 19 bases between. Per germline, CDR1 MNHNS and CDR2 SASEGT.

In its sample, this clonotype was seen many times. This rearrangement joins TRBV4-2 to TRBJ1-6, with 8 bases that match TRBD1. The length of the CDR3 is 16 residues. Germline CDR1 and CDR2: LGHNA and YNFKEQ. The ends lost 4 bases at V and 6 bases at J; junction bases unmatched: 8. In DNA, the CDR3 is TGTGCCAGCAGCCCCAGTCAGGGGGCTTCTAATTCACCCCTCCACTTT. As protein: CASSPSQGASNSPLHF.

This clonotype occurred a few times. The chain couples TRBV30 to TRBJ2-2; D is possibly TRBD2 (6 bases). Trimming left V 0 bases short and J 6 bases short, with 8 bases between. Germline V gene sequence: CDR1 GTSNPN, CDR2 SVGIG (reference sequence). The CDR3 totals 13 residues. The CDR3 loop reads CAWSVSGAGELFF. The CDR3 DNA is TGTGCCTGGAGTGTATCGGGGGCCGGGGAGCTGTTTTTT. Filled out from reference TRBV30 and TRBJ2-2, the complete variable domain reads SQTIHQWPATLVQPVGSPLSLECTVEGTSNPNLYWYRQAAGRGLQLLFYSVGIGQISSEVPQNLSASRPQDRQFILSSKKLLLSDSGFYLCAWSVSGAGELFFGEGSRLTVL.

The genes are TRBV29-1 and TRBJ2-3; D is unresolved. The CDR3 covers 16 residues. V lost 6 bases and J lost 0, with 19 bases in between. Germline CDR1 and CDR2: SQVTM and ANQGSEA. The CDR3 region has the DNA TGCAGCGTGGCCGGTTGGGCTCCCTCTAGCACAGATACGCAGTATTTT. Translated, it gives CSVAGWAPSSTDTQYF.

The chain combines TRBV7-2 with TRBJ2-7, with 10 bases fitting TRBD2. Looked up from germline, CDR1 is SGHTA and CDR2 is FQGNSA. CDR3 length equals 15 residues. V gave up 2 bases and J gave up 7 bases; unmatched junction bases: 8. Here the CDR3 DNA reads TGTGCCAGCAGCTTACTTAAAGCGGGAGGGAGGGAGCAGTACTTC. Translation: CASSLLKAGGREQYF.

The genes are TRBV5-6 and TRBJ2-1, with D possibly being TRBD2 (6 bases). The germline V and J ends were trimmed by 3 bases and 7 bases, with 17 bases remaining between them. CDR3 length: 15 residues. Germline V gene sequence: CDR1 SGHDT, CDR2 YYEEEE. The CDR3 DNA reads as TGTGCCAGCAGCTCTGGAGGGCAGGGAACGAATGAGCAGTTCTTC. Translating gives CASSSGGQGTNEQFF.

The chain combines TRBV7-2 with TRBJ2-7; a weak D match, TRBD2 (6 bases). This CDR3 has 14 residues. Germline CDR1 and CDR2: SGHTA and FQGNSA. The V gene lost 8 bases and the J gene lost 5 bases, with 19 bases spanning the gap. The CDR3 spells CASLPSGPVNEQYF. The CDR3, as DNA: TGTGCCAGCCTTCCGAGCGGGCCAGTTAACGAGCAGTACTTC.

The chain employs TRBV4-3 and TRBJ1-6; D is perhaps TRBD1 (5 bases). The germline CDR1 and CDR2 sequences are LGHNA and YSLEER. The CDR3 is 15 residues long. Trimming removed 0 bases at V and 5 bases at J, with 8 bases between. CDR3 coding DNA: TGCGCCAGCAGCCAAGATGAGGGGAATAATTCACCCCTCCACTTT. Translated, it gives CASSQDEGNNSPLHF.

CDR3 bases: TGTGCCAGCAGCGTAGATGGTAGCGGGAGGCCCCAGCAGTTCTTC. Translated: CASSVDGSGRPQQFF. The chain employs TRBV9 and TRBJ2-1; 10 positions agree with TRBD2. The CDR3 runs to 15 residues. Germline values: CDR1 SGDLS, CDR2 YYNGEE. V shed 0 bases, J shed 11 bases, and the junction held 8 bases outside the gene matches. The variable domain in full, completed from reference TRBV9 and TRBJ2-1, reads DSGVTQTPKHLITATGQRVTLRCSPRSGDLSVYWYQQSLDQGLQFLIQYYNGEERAKGNILERFSAQQFPDLHSELNLSSLELGDSALYFCASSVDGSGRPQQFFGPGTRLTVL.

This clonotype was seen only a few times. The gene calls are TRBV24-1 and TRBJ2-1; the match to TRBD1 covers 7 bases. The CDR3 has 15 amino acids. V lost 4 bases, J lost 2 bases, and 4 bases stayed unmatched. Germline-derived CDR1 and CDR2 are KGHDR and SFDVKD. CDR3 nucleotide sequence: TGTGCCACCAGTGACCCCGGGACAGCCTACAATGAGCAGTTCTTC. Residues: CATSDPGTAYNEQFF.

This chain connects TRBV7-2 to TRBJ2-1, with D possibly matching TRBD1 (6 bases). CDR1 and CDR2 (germline): SGHTA, FQGNSA. CDR3 length equals 13 residues. V was shortened by 6 bases and J by 5 bases, with 11 bases between the two germline ends. As DNA, the CDR3 is TGTGCCAGCAGTAGAGACAGGAACAATGAGCAGTTCTTC. Its translation is CASSRDRNNEQFF.

The rearrangement uses TRBV7-9 and TRBJ2-1, with 7 nucleotides matching TRBD1. Germline lookup yields CDR1 SEHNR and CDR2 FQNEAQ (reference sequence). CDR3 length: 17 residues. V lost 5 bases and J lost 2; bases outside the gene matches: 12. The CDR3 is CASSRGATGQTYNEQFF. The CDR3, as DNA: TGTGCCAGCAGCCGCGGAGCGACGGGACAGACCTACAATGAGCAGTTCTTC.